This T cell receptor (beta chain) was retrieved from a study of shared clonotypes between healthy human individuals. Study results and limitations: It was the non-shared clonotypes that had lower generation probabilities than clonotypes shared by all four donors. In general, naive subsets displayed greater estimated richness than memory subsets did. Among a handful of donors, roughly 5% of naive CD4 clonotypes were found in common.

As regards this clone: The antigen remains unidentified.

The DNA input per sorted-subset replicate PCR was 200 to 250 ng, corresponding to around 28,000 T cell genomes. Libraries were prepared by immunoSEQ multiplex PCR; TCRdb keeps only in-frame clonotypes and omits some of them. Here the sample spans about 1.1 million clones, about four fifths being singletons. This sequence originates from a man aged 18 to 35 in good health. Some clones in this sample may be carry-over from other donors' samples. The sequenced sample was memory CD4+ T cells from PBMCs. Subset noted: CD45RA-negative fraction.

The CDR3 loop reads CASRNTRGGNEKLFF. The CDR3 coding sequence is TGTGCCAGCAGAAACACCAGGGGTGGAAATGAAAAACTGTTTTTT. The rearrangement joins TRBV6-6 to TRBJ1-4; the D gene is possibly TRBD1 (6 bases). Trimming took off 6 bases at V and 5 bases at J, with 16 bases between the two ends. The CDR3 is 15 amino acids. Per germline, CDR1 MNHNY and CDR2 SVGAGI (reference sequence).